The sequence of this TCR beta chain was determined in a study of regulatory T cells in long-lasting Graves disease. This clonotype has just a few counts. Assembly of TCR beta libraries relied on iRepertoire HTBI primers together with Arm-PCR of CDR3 regions. TCRdb reanalysed the multiplex PCR reads using MiXCR and keeps one entry per CDR3 protein. The sample has approximately 400,000 distinct CDR3 sequences; under 15% are singletons. Specified time point: newly diagnosed GD, antithyroid drugs for less than 3 months. There was RNA extracted from PBMCs, and the TCR library was made from it. From germline, CDR1 is MGHRA and CDR2 YSYEKL. The CDR3 is 15 residues long. Deletions cut 4 bases from V and 1 base from J, with 13 bases between. These data are also associated with another study on T cells in Graves' hyperthyroidism and ophthalmopathy. That work contributes: First-round RT-PCR of the TCR CDR3 relied on the HTBI primer set. Blood also showed most of the thyroid clonotypes that were expanded above 0.001.

The starting material was peripheral blood mononuclear cells (PBMCs), obtained at new diagnosis, from a patient treated with antithyroid drugs. The rearrangement uses TRBV4-1 and TRBJ2-5, with a tentative D call TRBD1 (6 bases). This sequence was found in a woman under 40 with Graves disease. The CDR3 spells CASSRLGHPQETQYF. The DNA for the CDR3 is TGCGCCAGCAGCCGCTTGGGACACCCCCAAGAGACCCAGTACTTC.